This TCR beta chain was documented in a study of T cell repertoires in cytomegalovirus infection. About the study: Matching HLA type, along with CMV infection, was indicated by public TCR beta signatures.

The sample holds a few counts of this clonotype. The antigen is undetermined. Study conclusions and caveats: People with CMV and the relevant HLA were identified by cumulative public TCR beta family frequency.

One entry per CDR3 protein, called by TCRdb with MiXCR from the reads. The table records about 440,000 distinct CDR3 sequences, 30% to 40% of them present only once. J lost 6 bases, V lost 6 bases, and 6 bases had no gene match. There are 13 residues in the CDR3. Germline loops: CDR1 MNHEY, CDR2 SMNVEV (reference sequence). The chain carries TRBV27 and TRBJ1-2; 8 bases match TRBD1. This TCR derives from a human donor in good health (CMV status not recorded). Some clones in this sample may be carry-over from other donors' samples. Sequencing input: PBMCs. The CDR3 sequence is CASRGGQGDGYTF. The CDR3 DNA sequence: TGTGCCAGCAGGGGAGGACAGGGAGATGGCTACACCTTC.